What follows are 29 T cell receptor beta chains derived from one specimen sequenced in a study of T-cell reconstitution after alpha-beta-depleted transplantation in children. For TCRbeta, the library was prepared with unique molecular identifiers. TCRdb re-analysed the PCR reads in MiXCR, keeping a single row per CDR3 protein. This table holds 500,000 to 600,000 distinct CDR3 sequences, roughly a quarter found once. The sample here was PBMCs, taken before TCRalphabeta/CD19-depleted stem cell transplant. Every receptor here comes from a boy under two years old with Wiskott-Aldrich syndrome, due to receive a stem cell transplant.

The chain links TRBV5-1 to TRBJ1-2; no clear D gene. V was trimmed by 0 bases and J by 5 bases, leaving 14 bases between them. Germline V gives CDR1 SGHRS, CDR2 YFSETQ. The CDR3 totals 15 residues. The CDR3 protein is CASSLASVDGYGYTF. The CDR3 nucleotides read TGCGCCAGCAGCTTGGCCTCGGTGGACGGATATGGCTACACCTTC.

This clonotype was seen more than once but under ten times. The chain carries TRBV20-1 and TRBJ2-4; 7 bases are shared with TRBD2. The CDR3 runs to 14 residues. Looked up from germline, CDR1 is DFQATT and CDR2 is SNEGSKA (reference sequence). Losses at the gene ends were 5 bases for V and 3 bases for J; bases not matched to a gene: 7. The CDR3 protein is CSAVSGTGKNIQYF. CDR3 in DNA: TGCAGTGCTGTAAGCGGGACGGGCAAAAACATTCAGTACTTC.

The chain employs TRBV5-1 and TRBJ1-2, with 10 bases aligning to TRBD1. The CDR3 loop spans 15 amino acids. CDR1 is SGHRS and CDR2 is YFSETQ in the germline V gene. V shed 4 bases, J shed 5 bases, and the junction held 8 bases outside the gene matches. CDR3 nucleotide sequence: TGCGCCAGCAGCACCTGGACAGGGGGAGATTATGGCTACACCTTC. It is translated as CASSTWTGGDYGYTF.

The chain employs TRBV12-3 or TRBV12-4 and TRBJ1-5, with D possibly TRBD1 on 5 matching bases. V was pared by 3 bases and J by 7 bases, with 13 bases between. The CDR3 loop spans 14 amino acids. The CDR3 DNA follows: TGTGCCAGCAGTTTCACGGAGCCAGGGCAGCCCCAGCATTTT. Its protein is CASSFTEPGQPQHF.

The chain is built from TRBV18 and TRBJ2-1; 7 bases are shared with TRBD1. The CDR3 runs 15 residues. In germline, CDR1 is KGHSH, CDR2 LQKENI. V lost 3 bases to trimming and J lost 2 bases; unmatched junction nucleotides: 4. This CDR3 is CASSPTGPAYNEQFF. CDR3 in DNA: TGTGCCAGCTCACCGACAGGGCCTGCCTACAATGAGCAGTTCTTC. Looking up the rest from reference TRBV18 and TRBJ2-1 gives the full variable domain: NAGVMQNPRHLVRRRGQEARLRCSPMKGHSHVYWYRQLPEEGLKFMVYLQKENIIDESGMPKERFSAEFPKEGPSILRIQQVVRGDSAAYFCASSPTGPAYNEQFFGPGTRLTVL.

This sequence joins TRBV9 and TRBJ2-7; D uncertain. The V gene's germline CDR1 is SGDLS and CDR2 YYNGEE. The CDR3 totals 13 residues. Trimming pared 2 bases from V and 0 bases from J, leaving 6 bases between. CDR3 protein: CASSVGISYEQYF. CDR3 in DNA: TGTGCCAGCAGCGTGGGGATCTCCTACGAGCAGTACTTC.

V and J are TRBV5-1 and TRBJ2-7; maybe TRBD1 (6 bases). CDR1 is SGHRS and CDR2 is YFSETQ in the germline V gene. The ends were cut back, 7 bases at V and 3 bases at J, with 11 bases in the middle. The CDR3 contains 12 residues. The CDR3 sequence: CASGRGLYEQYF. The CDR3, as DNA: TGCGCCAGCGGCAGGGGCCTCTACGAGCAGTACTTC.

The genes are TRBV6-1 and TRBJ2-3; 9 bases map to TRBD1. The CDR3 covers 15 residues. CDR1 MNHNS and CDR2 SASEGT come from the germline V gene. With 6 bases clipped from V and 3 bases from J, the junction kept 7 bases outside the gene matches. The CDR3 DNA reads TGTGCCAGCAGCCCCACAGGGGGCTTAACAGATACGCAGTATTTT. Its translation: CASSPTGGLTDTQYF.

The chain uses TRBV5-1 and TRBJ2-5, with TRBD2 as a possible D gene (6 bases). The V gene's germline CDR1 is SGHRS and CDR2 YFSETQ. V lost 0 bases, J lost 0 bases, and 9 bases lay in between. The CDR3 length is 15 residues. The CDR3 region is CASSLGIADQETQYF. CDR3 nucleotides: TGCGCCAGCAGCTTGGGGATAGCGGACCAAGAGACCCAGTACTTC.

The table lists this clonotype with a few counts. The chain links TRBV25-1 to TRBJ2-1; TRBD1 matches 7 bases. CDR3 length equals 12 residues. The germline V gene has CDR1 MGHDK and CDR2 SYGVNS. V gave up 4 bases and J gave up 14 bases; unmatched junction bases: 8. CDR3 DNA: TGTGCCAGCAGTGCCAGGACAGGTATGGAGTTCTTC. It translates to CASSARTGMEFF. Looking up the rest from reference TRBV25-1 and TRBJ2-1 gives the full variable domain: EADIYQTPRYLVIGTGKKITLECSQTMGHDKMYWYQQDPGMELHLIHYSYGVNSTEKGDLSSESTVSRIRTEHFPLTLESARPSHTSQYLCASSARTGMEFFGPGTRLTVL.

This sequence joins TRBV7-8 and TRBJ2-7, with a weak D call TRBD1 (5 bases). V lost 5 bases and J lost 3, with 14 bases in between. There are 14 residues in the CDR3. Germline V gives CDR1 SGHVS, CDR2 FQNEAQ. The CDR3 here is CASSPQGSGYEQYF. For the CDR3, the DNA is TGTGCCAGCAGCCCGCAGGGTTCTGGCTACGAGCAGTACTTC.

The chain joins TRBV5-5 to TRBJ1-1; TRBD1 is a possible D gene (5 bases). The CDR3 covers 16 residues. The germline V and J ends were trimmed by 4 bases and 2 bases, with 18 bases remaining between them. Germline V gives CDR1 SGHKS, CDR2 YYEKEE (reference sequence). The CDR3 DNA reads TGTGCCAGCAGCCCGAACGGACATTTCTTTAACACTGAAGCTTTCTTT. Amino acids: CASSPNGHFFNTEAFF.

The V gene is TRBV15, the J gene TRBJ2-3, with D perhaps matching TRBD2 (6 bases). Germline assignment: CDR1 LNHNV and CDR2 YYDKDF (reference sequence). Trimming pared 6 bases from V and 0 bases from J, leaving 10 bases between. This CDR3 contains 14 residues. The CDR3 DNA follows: TGTGCCACCAGGGAGGGCCGGAGCACAGATACGCAGTATTTT. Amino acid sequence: CATREGRSTDTQYF.

CDR3: CAIKSSGMNTEAFF. DNA of the CDR3: TGTGCCATCAAATCCTCGGGGATGAACACTGAAGCTTTCTTT. The chain is built from TRBV10-3 and TRBJ1-1; no reliable D call. Germline-derived CDR1 and CDR2 are ENHRY and SYGVKD. The germline V and J ends were trimmed by 7 bases and 0 bases, with 12 bases remaining between them. CDR3 length: 14 amino acids.

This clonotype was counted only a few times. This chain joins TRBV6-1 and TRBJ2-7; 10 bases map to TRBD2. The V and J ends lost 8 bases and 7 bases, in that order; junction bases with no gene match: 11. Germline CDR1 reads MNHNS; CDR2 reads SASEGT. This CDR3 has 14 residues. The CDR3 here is CASDHLAGAGEQYF. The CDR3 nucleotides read TGTGCCAGCGACCACCTAGCGGGAGCCGGGGAGCAGTACTTC.

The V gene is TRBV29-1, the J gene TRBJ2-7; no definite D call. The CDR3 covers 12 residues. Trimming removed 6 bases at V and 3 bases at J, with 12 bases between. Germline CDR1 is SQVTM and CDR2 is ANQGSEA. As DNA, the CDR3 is TGCAGCGTGCGCCCAACGGTCTACGAGCAGTACTTC. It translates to CSVRPTVYEQYF.

The CDR3 DNA sequence: TGCGCCAGCAGCGGGGCGGACTGGAGCGCAGAGACCCAGTACTTC. This translates into CASSGADWSAETQYF. The chain combines TRBV5-1 with TRBJ2-5; tentatively, D is TRBD1 or TRBD2 (5 bases each). V was shortened by 4 bases and J by 4 bases, with 17 bases between the two germline ends. Per germline, CDR1 SGHRS and CDR2 YFSETQ. The CDR3 totals 15 residues.

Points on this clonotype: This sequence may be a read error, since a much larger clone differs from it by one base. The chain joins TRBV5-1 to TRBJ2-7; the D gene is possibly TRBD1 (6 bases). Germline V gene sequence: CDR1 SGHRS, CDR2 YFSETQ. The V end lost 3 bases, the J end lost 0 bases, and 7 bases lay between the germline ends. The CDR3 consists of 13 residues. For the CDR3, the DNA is TGCGCCAGCAGCTGGGGACACTCCTACGAGCAGTACTTC. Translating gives CASSWGHSYEQYF.

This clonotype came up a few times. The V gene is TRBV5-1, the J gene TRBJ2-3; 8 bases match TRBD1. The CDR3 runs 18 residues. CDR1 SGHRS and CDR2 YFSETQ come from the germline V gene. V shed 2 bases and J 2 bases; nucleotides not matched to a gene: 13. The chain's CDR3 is CASSLSIIQGANTDTQYF. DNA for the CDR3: TGCGCCAGCAGCTTAAGCATCATCCAGGGGGCTAACACAGATACGCAGTATTTT.

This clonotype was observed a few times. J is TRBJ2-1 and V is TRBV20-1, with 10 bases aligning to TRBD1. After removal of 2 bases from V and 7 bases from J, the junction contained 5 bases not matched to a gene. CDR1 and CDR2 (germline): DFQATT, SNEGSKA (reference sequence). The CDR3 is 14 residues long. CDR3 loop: CSARSRTGGNEQFF. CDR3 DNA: TGCAGTGCTAGATCGAGGACAGGGGGAAATGAGCAGTTCTTC.

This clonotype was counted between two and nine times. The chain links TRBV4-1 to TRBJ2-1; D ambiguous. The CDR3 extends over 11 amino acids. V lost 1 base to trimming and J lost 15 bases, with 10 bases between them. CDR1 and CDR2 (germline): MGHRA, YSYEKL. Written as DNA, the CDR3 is TGCGCCAGCAGCCAAGGCACGAGATGGTTCTTC. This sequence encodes CASSQGTRWFF.

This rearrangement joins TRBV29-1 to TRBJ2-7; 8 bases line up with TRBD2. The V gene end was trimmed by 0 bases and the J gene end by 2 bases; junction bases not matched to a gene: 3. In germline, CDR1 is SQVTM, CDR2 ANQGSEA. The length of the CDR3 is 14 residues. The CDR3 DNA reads TGCAGCGTTGAAGATCGAGCGGGAGCCTACGAGCAGTACTTC. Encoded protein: CSVEDRAGAYEQYF.

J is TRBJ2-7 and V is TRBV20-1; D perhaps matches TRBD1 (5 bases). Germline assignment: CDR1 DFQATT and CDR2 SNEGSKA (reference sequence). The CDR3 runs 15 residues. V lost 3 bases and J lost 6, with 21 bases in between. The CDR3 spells CSARRGSGRVTEQYF. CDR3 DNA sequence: TGCAGTGCTAGGAGAGGTTCGGGCAGGGTCACCGAGCAGTACTTC.

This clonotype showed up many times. CDR3 residues: CATSDALSSGYNEQFF. The DNA of the CDR3 is TGTGCCACCAGTGATGCCCTCTCTAGCGGGTACAATGAGCAGTTCTTC. The chain carries TRBV24-1 and TRBJ2-1; TRBD2 matches 8 bases. The germline gives CDR1 KGHDR, CDR2 SFDVKD. This CDR3 comprises 16 residues. Losses at the gene ends were 3 bases for V and 4 bases for J; bases not matched to a gene: 7.

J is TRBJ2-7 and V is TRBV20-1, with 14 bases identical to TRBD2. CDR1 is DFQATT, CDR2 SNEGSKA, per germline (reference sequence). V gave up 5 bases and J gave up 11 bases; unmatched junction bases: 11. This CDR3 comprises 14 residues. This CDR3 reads CSAGPGTSGSREYF. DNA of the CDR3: TGCAGTGCTGGTCCCGGGACTAGCGGGAGTAGAGAGTACTTC.

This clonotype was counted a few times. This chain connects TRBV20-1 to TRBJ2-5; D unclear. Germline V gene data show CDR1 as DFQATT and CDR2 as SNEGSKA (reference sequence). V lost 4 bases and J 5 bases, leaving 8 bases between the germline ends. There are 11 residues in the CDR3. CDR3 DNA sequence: TGCAGTGCTATCCGATCGGAGACCCAGTACTTC. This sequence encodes CSAIRSETQYF.

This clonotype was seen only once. CDR3 protein: CASRVILNTGELFF. The DNA for the CDR3 is TGTGCCAGCAGGGTCATCTTGAACACCGGGGAGCTGTTTTTT. The chain employs TRBV2 and TRBJ2-2; D gene uncertain. CDR3 length equals 14 residues. CDR1 is SNHLY, CDR2 FYNNEI, per germline. V gave up 6 bases and J gave up 1 base, with 9 bases separating them.

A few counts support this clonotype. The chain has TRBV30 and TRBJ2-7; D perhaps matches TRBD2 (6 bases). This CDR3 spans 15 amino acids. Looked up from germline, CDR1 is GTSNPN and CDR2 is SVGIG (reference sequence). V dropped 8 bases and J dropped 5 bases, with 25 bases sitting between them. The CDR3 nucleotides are TGTGCCAGAACTGATGGGAGGTCCCTTTTCGACGAGCAGTACTTC. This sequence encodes CARTDGRSLFDEQYF.

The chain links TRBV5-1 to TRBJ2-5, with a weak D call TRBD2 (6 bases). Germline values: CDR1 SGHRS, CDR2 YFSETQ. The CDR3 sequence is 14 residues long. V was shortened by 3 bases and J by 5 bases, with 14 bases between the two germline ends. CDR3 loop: CASSWGLPGETQYF. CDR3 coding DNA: TGCGCCAGCAGCTGGGGACTGCCCGGGGAGACCCAGTACTTC.